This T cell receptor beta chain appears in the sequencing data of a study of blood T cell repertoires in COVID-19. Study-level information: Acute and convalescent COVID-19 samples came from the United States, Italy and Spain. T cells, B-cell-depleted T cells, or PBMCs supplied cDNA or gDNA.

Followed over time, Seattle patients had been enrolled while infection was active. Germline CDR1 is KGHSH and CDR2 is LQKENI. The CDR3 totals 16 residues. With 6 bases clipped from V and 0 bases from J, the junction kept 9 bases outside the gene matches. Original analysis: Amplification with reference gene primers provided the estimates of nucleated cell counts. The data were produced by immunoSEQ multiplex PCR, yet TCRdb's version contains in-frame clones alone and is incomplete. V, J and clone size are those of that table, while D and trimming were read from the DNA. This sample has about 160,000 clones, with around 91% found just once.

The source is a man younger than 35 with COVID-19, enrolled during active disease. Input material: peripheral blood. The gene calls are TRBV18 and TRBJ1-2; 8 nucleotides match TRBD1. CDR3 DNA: TGTGCCAGCTCCCACGGACAGGGTGAGTCTAACTATGGCTACACCTTC. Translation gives CASSHGQGESNYGYTF.